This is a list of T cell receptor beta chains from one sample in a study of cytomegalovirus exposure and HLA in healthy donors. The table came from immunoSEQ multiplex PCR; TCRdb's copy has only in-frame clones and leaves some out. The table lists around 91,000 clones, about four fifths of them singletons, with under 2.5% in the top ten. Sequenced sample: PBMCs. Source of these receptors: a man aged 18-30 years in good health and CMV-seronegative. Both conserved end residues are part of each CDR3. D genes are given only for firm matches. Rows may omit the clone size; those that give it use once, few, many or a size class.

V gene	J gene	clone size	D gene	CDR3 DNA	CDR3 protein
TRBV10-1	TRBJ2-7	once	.	TGCGCCAGCAGTGAAGTCCGGAGCTCCTACGAGCAGTACTTC	CASSEVRSSYEQYF
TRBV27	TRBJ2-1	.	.	TGTGCCAGCAGTTTCTTTGCGGACTCCTACAATGAGCAGTTCTTC	CASSFFADSYNEQFF
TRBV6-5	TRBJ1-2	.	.	TGTGCCAGCAGTTACCGGAGGGAGAGTATTGGCTATGGCTACACCTTC	CASSYRRESIGYGYTF
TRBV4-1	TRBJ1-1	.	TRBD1	TGCGCCAGCAGCCAATCGGGGACAGCGAACACTGAAGCTTTCTTT	CASSQSGTANTEAFF
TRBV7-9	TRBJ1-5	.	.	TGTGCCAGCAGCTTAGGGGGACGGGGAGGCCAGCCCCAGCATTTT	CASSLGGRGGQPQHF
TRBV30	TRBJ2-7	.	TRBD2	TGTGCCTGGAGTCCCAGGACTAGCCCGATACTCAAGCAGTACTTC	CAWSPRTSPILKQYF
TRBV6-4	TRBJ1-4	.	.	TGTGCCAGCAGTGACTCTAGCGGAACAGGAGGGAATGAAAAACTGTTTTTT	CASSDSSGTGGNEKLFF
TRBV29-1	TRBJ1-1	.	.	TGCAGCGTTGGACGGCAGGGCAACACTGAAGCTTTCTTT	CSVGRQGNTEAFF
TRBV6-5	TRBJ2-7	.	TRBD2	TGTGCCAGCAGACCGAGGGTTGGGAGGGCCCCCGAGCAGTACTTC	CASRPRVGRAPEQYF
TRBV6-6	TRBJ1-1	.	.	TGTGCCAGCAGTTACCGGGGGAGAGACGAAGCTTTCTTT	CASSYRGRDEAFF
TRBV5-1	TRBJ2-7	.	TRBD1	TGCGCCAGCAGATCCGGGACAGGGGAAGGCGAGCAGTACTTC	CASRSGTGEGEQYF
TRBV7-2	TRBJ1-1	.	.	TGTGCCAGCAGCCTAAACGGGGGTGCGAACACTGAAGCTTTCTTT	CASSLNGGANTEAFF
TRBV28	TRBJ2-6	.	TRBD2	TGTGCCAGCAGTTTAGGGGGGGCTGGGGCCAACGTCCTGACTTTC	CASSLGGAGANVLTF
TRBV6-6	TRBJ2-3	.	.	TGTGCCAGCAGGACCGCCGGGTCAGGGGTGACAGATACGCAGTATTTT	CASRTAGSGVTDTQYF
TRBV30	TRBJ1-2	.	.	TGTGCCTGGATCCCAGGGTCCCTCAGCTATGGCTACACCTTC	CAWIPGSLSYGYTF
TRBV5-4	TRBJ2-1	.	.	TGTGCCAGCAGCTTAGGACTTTCCAACAATGAGCAGTTCTTC	CASSLGLSNNEQFF
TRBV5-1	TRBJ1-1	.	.	TGCGCCAGCCAAGCGGGAGACCTGAACACTGAAGCTTTCTTT	CASQAGDLNTEAFF
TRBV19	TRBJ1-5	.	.	TGTGCCAGTAGTATCTCAGGGGCGGGGGGTCAGCCCCAGCATTTT	CASSISGAGGQPQHF
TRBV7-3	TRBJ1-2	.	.	TGTGCCAGCGGTTCCCCGCGGAGAGGGAGGGCAAACTATGGCTACACCTTC	CASGSPRRGRANYGYTF
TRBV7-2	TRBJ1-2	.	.	TGTGCCAGCAGCCGCCAAAGGCGGGCGGGGGACTATGGCTACACCTTC	CASSRQRRAGDYGYTF
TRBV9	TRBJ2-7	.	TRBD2	TGTGCCAGCAGCGTAGTAGCGGGAGGGATAATCCACGAGCAGTACTTC	CASSVVAGGIIHEQYF
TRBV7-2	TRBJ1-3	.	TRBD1	TGTGCCAGCAGAAACAGGGGGCCGGGAAACACCATATATTTT	CASRNRGPGNTIYF
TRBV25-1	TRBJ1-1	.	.	TGTGCCAGCAGGGCACAGGGTTCGAGTAATGAAGCTTTCTTT	CASRAQGSSNEAFF
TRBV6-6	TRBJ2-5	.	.	TGTGCCAGTTGGGCGGGACAAGAGACCCAGTACTTC	CASWAGQETQYF
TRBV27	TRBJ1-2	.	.	TGTGCCAGCAGCCTAGATATTGCGACCGCGCCCTATGGCTACACCTTC	CASSLDIATAPYGYTF
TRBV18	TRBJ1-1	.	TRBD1	TGTGCCAGCTCCACAAGACAGGGAATTGCCACTGAAGCTTTCTTT	CASSTRQGIATEAFF
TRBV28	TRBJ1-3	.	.	TGTGCCAGCAGCCTTCCAGGATCTGGAAACACCATATATTTT	CASSLPGSGNTIYF
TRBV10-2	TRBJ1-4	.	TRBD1	TGCGCCAGCAGTGAGACCAGGGGGCCCGGAACTAATGAAAAACTGTTTTTT	CASSETRGPGTNEKLFF
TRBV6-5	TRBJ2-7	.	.	TGTGCCAGCAGTTACGGCAGGGCGAGCTCCTACGAGCAGTACTTC	CASSYGRASSYEQYF
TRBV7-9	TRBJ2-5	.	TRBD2	TGTGCCAGCAGCGCAAGCGGGAGCGGAGAGACCCAGTACTTC	CASSASGSGETQYF
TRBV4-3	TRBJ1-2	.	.	TGCGCCAGCAGCCAAGATGGAGGCTATGGCTACACCTTC	CASSQDGGYGYTF
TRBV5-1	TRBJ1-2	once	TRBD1	TGCGCCAGCAGCCTGGACAGGGGGAAGGTTGGCTACACCTTC	CASSLDRGKVGYTF
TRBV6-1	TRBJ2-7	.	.	TGTGCCACTCGAGACAGAGCCTACGAGCAGTACTTC	CATRDRAYEQYF
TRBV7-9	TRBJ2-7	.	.	TGTGCCAGCAGCTTAAAAGGCAGGGACTACGAGCAGTACTTC	CASSLKGRDYEQYF
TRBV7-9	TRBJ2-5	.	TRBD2	TGTGCCAGCAGCTTAACTACGACTAGCGGGAAAGAGACCCAGTACTTC	CASSLTTTSGKETQYF
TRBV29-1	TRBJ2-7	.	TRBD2	TGCAGCGTTGGGGGACTGCCGGGACTAGTTATCTACGAGCAGTACTTC	CSVGGLPGLVIYEQYF
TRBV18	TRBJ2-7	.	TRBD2	TGTGCCAGCTCACCCCTCCCTTCCTCGACTAGCGTCTACGAGCAGTACTTC	CASSPLPSSTSVYEQYF
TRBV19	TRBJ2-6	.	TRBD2	TGTGCCAGTAGTTTCCCCCGAGGCGGGAGGGGTCCTGGGGCCAACGTCCTGACTTTC	CASSFPRGGRGPGANVLTF
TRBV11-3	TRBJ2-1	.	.	TGTGCCAGCAGCTTAGATTCCGGGCGGGGCTCCTACAATGAGCAGTTCTTC	CASSLDSGRGSYNEQFF
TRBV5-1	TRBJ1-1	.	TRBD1	TGCGCCAGCAGATTAACAGGGGCAACTGAAGCTTTCTTT	CASRLTGATEAFF
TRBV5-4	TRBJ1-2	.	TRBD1	TGTGCCAGCAGGGGGACAGACTATGGCTACACCTTC	CASRGTDYGYTF
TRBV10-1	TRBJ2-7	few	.	TGCGCCAGCAGTCGGGACACAGGGACCCACGAGCAGTACTTC	CASSRDTGTHEQYF
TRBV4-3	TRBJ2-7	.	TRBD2	TGCGCCAGCAGCCAATCGGTAGCGGGAGGCGGGGGGTACGAGCAGTACTTC	CASSQSVAGGGGYEQYF
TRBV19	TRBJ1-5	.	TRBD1	TGTGCCAGTACCCGACAGGGACGGTATGAGCAGCCCCAGCATTTT	CASTRQGRYEQPQHF
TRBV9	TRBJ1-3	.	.	TGTGCCAGCAGCGTAGATGTGGGTGTCGGGGAGTCCATATATTTT	CASSVDVGVGESIYF
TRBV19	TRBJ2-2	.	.	TGTGCCAGTAGTCCATTCCAGACCGGGGAGCTGTTTTTT	CASSPFQTGELFF
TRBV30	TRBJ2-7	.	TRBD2	TGTGCCTGGAGTCCCCTAGCGGGAGGGCCTACGCGTAAGTACGAGCAGTACTTC	CAWSPLAGGPTRKYEQYF
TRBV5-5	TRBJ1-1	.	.	TGTGCCAGCAGCTTGATTGTTAGCCCTTCTGAAGCTTTCTTT	CASSLIVSPSEAFF
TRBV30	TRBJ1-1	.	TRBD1	TGTGCCTGGGAGCAACAGGGGTTCTCTGAAGCTTTCTTT	CAWEQQGFSEAFF
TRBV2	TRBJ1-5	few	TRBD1	TGTGCCAGCAGTGACAGGGGGAACCAGCCCCAGCATTTT	CASSDRGNQPQHF
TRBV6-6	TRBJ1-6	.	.	TGTGCCAGCAGTTCCTTCGGGGGGGGGAGTTCACCCCTCCACTTT	CASSSFGGGSSPLHF
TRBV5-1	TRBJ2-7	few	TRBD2	TGCGCCAGCAGCCCGGGACTAGCATCCGAGCAGTACTTC	CASSPGLASEQYF
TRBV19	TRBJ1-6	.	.	TGTGCCAGTAGGACAAGGGGAGGGACGTTCTGGCCTTCACCCCTCCACTTT	CASRTRGGTFWPSPLHF
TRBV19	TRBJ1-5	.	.	TGTGCCAGTAGTAAGGACAGAGTCAATCAGCCCCAGCATTTT	CASSKDRVNQPQHF